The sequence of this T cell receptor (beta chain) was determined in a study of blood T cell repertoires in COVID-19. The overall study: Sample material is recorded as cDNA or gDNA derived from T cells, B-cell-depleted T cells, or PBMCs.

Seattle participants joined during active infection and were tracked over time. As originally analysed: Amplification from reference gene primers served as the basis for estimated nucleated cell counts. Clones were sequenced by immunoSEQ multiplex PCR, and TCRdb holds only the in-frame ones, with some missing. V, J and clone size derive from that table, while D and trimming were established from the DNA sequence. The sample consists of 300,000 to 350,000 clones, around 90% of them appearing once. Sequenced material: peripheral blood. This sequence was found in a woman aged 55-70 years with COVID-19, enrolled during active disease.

The CDR3 region has the DNA TGTGCCAGCAGCTTAGAGGCGGAGGATACGCAGTATTTT. Translating gives CASSLEAEDTQYF. The rearrangement links TRBV11-3 to TRBJ2-3; the D is unclear. Germline CDR1 and CDR2: SGHNT and YENEEA. Trimming stripped 0 bases from V and 6 bases from J, with 7 bases between. The CDR3 consists of 13 residues.